The clone carrying this T cell receptor (beta chain) was seen only a few times. This sample stems from a study of blood T cell repertoires in COVID-19. Across the study: Some COVID-19 samples were acute and others convalescent; all came from the United States, Italy and Spain.

Profiled with immunoSEQ multiplex PCR; TCRdb holds only in-frame clones, not every one. The repertoire has tens of thousands of clones, around nine tenths of them found once; the top ten carry roughly 19%. V shed 6 bases and J shed 3 bases, with 17 bases lying between them. Looked up from germline, CDR1 is MDHEN and CDR2 is SYDVKM. The CDR3 contains 15 residues. The TCR originated in a man in his 70s with acute or convalescent COVID-19. The source material was peripheral blood. The chain has TRBV28 and TRBJ1-2; D is ambiguous. This CDR3 is CASSSAEPPHYGYTF. The CDR3 DNA sequence: TGTGCCAGCAGCTCTGCGGAGCCCCCGCACTATGGCTACACCTTC.